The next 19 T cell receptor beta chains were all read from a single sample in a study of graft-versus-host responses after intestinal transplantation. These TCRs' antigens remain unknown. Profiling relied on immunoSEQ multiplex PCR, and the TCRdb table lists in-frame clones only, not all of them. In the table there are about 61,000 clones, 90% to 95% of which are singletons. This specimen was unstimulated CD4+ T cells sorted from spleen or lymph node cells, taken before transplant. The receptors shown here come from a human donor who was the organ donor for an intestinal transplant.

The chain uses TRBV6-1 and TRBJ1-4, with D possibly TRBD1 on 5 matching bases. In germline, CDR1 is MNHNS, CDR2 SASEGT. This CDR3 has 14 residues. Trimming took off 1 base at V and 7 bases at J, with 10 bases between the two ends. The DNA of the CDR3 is TGTGCCAGCAGTGAAGAATATGGGGCTGAAAAACTGTTTTTT. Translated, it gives CASSEEYGAEKLFF.

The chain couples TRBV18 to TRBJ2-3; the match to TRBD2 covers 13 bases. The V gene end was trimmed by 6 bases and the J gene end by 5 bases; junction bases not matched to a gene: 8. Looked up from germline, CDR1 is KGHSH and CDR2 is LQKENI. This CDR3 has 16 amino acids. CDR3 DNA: TGTGCCAGCTCCCTCTGGACTAGCGGGGGTGGAGATACGCAGTATTTT. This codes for CASSLWTSGGGDTQYF.

The CDR3 DNA is TGTGCCAGCAGCCGGAACCCTTTGACAGGGGGCGAGCAGTACTTC. Its translation: CASSRNPLTGGEQYF. The rearrangement uses TRBV11-2 and TRBJ2-7; 9 bases are a match to TRBD1. Germline V gene lookup returns CDR1 SGHAT and CDR2 FQNNGV. V shed 5 bases and J 6 bases; nucleotides not matched to a gene: 11. CDR3 size: 15 residues.

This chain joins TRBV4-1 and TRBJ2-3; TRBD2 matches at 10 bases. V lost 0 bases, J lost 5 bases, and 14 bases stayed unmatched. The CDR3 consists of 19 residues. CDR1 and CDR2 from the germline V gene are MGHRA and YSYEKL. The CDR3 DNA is TGCGCCAGCAGCCAAGACCGTCGAGGAAGCGGGGGGGCCATAGATACGCAGTATTTT. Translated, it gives CASSQDRRGSGGAIDTQYF.

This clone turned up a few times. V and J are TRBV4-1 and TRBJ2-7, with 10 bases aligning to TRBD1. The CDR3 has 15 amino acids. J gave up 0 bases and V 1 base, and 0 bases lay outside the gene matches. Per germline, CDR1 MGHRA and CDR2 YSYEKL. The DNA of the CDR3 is TGCGCCAGCAGCCAAGGGACAGGGGGCTCCTACGAGCAGTACTTC. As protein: CASSQGTGGSYEQYF.

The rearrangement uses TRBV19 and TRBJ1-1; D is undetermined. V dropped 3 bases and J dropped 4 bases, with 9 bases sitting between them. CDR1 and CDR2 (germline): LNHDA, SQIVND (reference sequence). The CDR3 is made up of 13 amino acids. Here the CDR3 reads CASSIGLITEAFF. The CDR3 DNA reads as TGTGCCAGTAGTATCGGGCTGATCACTGAAGCTTTCTTT.

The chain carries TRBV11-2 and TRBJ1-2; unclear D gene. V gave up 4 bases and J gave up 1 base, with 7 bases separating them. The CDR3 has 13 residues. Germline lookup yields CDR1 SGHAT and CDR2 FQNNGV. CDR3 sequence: CASSSQINYGYTF. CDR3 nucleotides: TGTGCCAGCAGCTCACAGATTAACTATGGCTACACCTTC.

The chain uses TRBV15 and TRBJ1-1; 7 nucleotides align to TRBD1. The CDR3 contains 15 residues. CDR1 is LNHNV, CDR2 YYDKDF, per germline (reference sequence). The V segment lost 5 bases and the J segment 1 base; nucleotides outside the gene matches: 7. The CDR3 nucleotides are TGTGCCACCAGCGCCCGGACAGGTGGGAACACTGAAGCTTTCTTT. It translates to CATSARTGGNTEAFF. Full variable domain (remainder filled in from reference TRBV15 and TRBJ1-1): DAMVIQNPRYQVTQFGKPVTLSCSQTLNHNVMYWYQQKSSQAPKLLFHYYDKDFNNEADTPDNFQSRRPNTSFCFLDIRSPGLGDTAMYLCATSARTGGNTEAFFGQGTRLTVV.

Written as DNA, the CDR3 is TGTGCCAGTAGTATGGGACAGGGTATCGACGAGCAGTACTTC. Its protein product is CASSMGQGIDEQYF. V gene TRBV19 combines with J gene TRBJ2-7, with 9 bases that match TRBD1. Trimming cost V 3 bases and J 5 bases; bases outside gene matches: 5. CDR3 length: 14 amino acids. Germline V gene sequence: CDR1 LNHDA, CDR2 SQIVND (reference sequence).

The CDR3 sequence is CASGLNGLGAFF. Here the CDR3 DNA reads TGTGCTAGTGGTTTAAACGGCCTCGGAGCTTTCTTT. The V and J genes are TRBV12-5 and TRBJ1-1; no clear D gene. Germline-derived CDR1 and CDR2 are LGHNT and FRNRAP. The CDR3 sequence is 12 residues long. V lost 3 bases and J 10 bases, leaving 12 bases between the germline ends.

CDR3 sequence reads: CSVLAGGVETQYF. Written as DNA, the CDR3 is TGCAGCGTCCTAGCGGGGGGGGTGGAGACCCAGTACTTC. The rearrangement joins TRBV29-1 to TRBJ2-5; 12 nucleotides match TRBD2. CDR3 length: 13 residues. Germline V lookup: CDR1 SQVTM, CDR2 ANQGSEA. With 6 bases clipped from V and 5 bases from J, the junction kept 4 bases outside the gene matches. Complete variable domain (other parts from reference TRBV29-1 and TRBJ2-5): SAVISQKPSRDICQRGTSLTIQCQVDSQVTMMFWYRQQPGQSLTLIATANQGSEATYESGFVIDKFPISRPNLTFSTLTVSNMSPEDSSIYLCSVLAGGVETQYFGPGTRLLVL.

The DNA for the CDR3 is TGTGCCAGCAGCTTACACTCCGGGTCATCAGGGAGGGAGACCCAGTACTTC. Its protein product is CASSLHSGSSGRETQYF. This chain connects TRBV5-6 to TRBJ2-5, with D possibly matching TRBD2 (6 bases). Trimming pared 2 bases from V and 5 bases from J, leaving 22 bases between. The CDR3 has 17 amino acids. The germline V gene encodes CDR1 SGHDT and CDR2 YYEEEE.

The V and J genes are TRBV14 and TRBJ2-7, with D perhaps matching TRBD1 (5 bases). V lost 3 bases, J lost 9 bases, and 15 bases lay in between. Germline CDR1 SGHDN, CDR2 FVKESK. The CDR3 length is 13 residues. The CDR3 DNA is TGTGCCAGCAGCCACCGGACACGGCCGGGGCAGTACTTC. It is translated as CASSHRTRPGQYF.

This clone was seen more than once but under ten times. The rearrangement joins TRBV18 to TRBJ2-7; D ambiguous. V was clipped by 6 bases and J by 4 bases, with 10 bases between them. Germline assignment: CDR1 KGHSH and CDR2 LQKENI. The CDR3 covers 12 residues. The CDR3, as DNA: TGTGCCAGCTCGGCAGGTTATTACGAGCAGTACTTC. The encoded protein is CASSAGYYEQYF.

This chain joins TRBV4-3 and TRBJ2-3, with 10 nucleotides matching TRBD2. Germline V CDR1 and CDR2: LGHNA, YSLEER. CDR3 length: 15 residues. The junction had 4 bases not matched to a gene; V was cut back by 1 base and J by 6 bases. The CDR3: CASSQGGTSADTQYF. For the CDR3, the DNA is TGCGCCAGCAGCCAAGGGGGGACTAGCGCGGATACGCAGTATTTT.

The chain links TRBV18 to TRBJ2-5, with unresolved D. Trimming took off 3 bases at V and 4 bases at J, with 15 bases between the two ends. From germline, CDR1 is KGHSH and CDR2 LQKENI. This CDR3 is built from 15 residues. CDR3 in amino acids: CASSPNPGPGETQYF. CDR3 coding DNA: TGTGCCAGCTCACCTAACCCGGGCCCCGGAGAGACCCAGTACTTC. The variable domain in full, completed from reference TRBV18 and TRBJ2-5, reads NAGVMQNPRHLVRRRGQEARLRCSPMKGHSHVYWYRQLPEEGLKFMVYLQKENIIDESGMPKERFSAEFPKEGPSILRIQQVVRGDSAAYFCASSPNPGPGETQYFGPGTRLLVL.

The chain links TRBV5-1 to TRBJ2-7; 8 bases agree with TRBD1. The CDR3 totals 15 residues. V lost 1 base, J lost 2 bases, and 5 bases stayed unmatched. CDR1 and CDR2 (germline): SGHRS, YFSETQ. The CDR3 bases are TGCGCCAGCAGCTTGATGGGACAGGAGGCCTACGAGCAGTACTTC. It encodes CASSLMGQEAYEQYF. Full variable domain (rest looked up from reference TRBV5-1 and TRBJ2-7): KAGVTQTPRYLIKTRGQQVTLSCSPISGHRSVSWYQQTPGQGLQFLFEYFSETQRNKGNFPGRFSGRQFSNSRSEMNVSTLELGDSALYLCASSLMGQEAYEQYFGPGTRLTVT.

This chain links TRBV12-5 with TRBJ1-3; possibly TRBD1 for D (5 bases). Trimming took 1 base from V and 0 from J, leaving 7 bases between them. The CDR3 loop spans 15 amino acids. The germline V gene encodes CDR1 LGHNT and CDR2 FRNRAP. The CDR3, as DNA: TGTGCTAGTGGTTTGGGCAGGGTCTCTGGAAACACCATATATTTT. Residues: CASGLGRVSGNTIYF.

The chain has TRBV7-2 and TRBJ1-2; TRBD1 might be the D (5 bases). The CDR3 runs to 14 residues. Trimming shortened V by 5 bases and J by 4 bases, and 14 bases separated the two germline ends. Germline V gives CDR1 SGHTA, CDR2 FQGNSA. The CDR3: CASSAVGQLYGYTF. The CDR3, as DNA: TGTGCCAGCAGCGCCGTGGGGCAGCTCTATGGCTACACCTTC.